This T cell receptor (beta chain) was retrieved from a study of shared clonotypes between healthy human individuals. The J segment lost 5 bases and the V segment lost 6 bases, leaving 10 bases of the junction unmatched. CDR3 length: 15 amino acids. Per germline, CDR1 MNHEY and CDR2 SMNVEV (reference sequence). The repertoire was sequenced with immunoSEQ multiplex PCR; TCRdb's copy has only in-frame clones and lacks some. In the table there are 850,000 to 1,200,000 clones, about 80% of which are singletons. J is TRBJ2-3 and V is TRBV27; 8 bases match TRBD2. The specimen was memory CD4+ T cells sorted from blood. Indicated subset: CD45RA-negative fraction. The receptor's source is a man aged 18 to 30 in good health. The CDR3 nucleotides read TGTGCCAGCAGCCACCTGCGGGAGGCGTTAGATACGCAGTATTTT. Translating gives CASSHLREALDTQYF.